This T cell receptor beta chain derives from a study of T-cell memory formation after mild COVID-19. Study outcomes and limitations: Clones which contracted sat mainly in CM and EM if CD4+, and in EMRA if CD8+.

Germline CDR1 and CDR2: WSHSY and SAAADI. V was pared by 8 bases and J by 5 bases, with 10 bases between. The CDR3 consists of 12 residues. Remarks on this clonotype: Its antigen is not known.

MiXCR, applied by TCRdb to the 5' RACE reads, yields one record per CDR3 protein. The profile shows about 420,000 distinct CDR3 sequences, 20% to 25% of them singletons. The clonotype was recovered from an adult woman who had mild COVID-19 (a few samples of this study predate the infection). Cell type and time point are not known. The J gene is TRBJ1-5, the V gene TRBV10-2; D unclear. The sequenced material came from PBMCs or a T cell subset sorted from them (not recorded which). The CDR3 loop reads CASRHWDQPQHF. The CDR3 DNA reads as TGCGCCAGCCGACACTGGGATCAGCCCCAGCATTTT.